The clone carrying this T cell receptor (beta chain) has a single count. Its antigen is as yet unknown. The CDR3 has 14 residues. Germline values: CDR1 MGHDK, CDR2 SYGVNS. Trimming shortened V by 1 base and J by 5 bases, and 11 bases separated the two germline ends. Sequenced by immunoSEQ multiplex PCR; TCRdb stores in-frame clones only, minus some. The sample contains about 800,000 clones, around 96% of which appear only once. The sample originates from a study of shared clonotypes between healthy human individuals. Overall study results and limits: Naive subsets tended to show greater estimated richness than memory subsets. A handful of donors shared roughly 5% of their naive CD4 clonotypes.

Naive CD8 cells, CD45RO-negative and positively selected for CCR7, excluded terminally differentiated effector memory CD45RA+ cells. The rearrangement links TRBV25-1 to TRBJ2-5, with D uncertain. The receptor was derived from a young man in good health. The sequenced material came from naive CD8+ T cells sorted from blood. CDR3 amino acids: CASSESRMLETQYF. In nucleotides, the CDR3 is TGTGCCAGCAGTGAATCGCGAATGTTGGAGACCCAGTACTTC. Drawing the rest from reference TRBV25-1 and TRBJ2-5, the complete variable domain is EADIYQTPRYLVIGTGKKITLECSQTMGHDKMYWYQQDPGMELHLIHYSYGVNSTEKGDLSSESTVSRIRTEHFPLTLESARPSHTSQYLCASSESRMLETQYFGPGTRLLVL.